This T cell receptor (beta chain) emerged from a study of human T cells and chemical hapten exposure. Study-wide background: Donors were sensitized with 2% DPC on the upper inner arm. Patients got weekly scalp diphenylcyclopropenone doses over the approximately 24-week study.

Individual cDNA molecules (in the library) carried attached unique molecular identifiers. TCRdb reanalysed the RACE reads using MiXCR and keeps one entry per CDR3 protein. This table has about 40,000 distinct CDR3 sequences, 10% to 13% appearing once. Time point indicated: pre-sensitization, week 0. The treatment: therapeutic diphenylcyclopropenone sensitization with weekly scalp DPC. Blood, whole and unfractionated, served as the source for total RNA extraction. Deletions cut 3 bases from V and 3 bases from J, with 13 bases between. There are 15 residues in the CDR3. This sample comprised whole blood, obtained in connection with sensitization to the hapten diphenylcyclopropenone (DPC). This receptor was identified in a man aged 30 to 45 with alopecia areata. Some clones in this sample may be carry-over from other donors' samples. The chain joins TRBV12-3 or TRBV12-4 to TRBJ2-3; D is ambiguous. Here the CDR3 DNA reads TGTGCCAGCAGTTTTACCCAGGATAATACAGATACGCAGTATTTT. It yields the protein CASSFTQDNTDTQYF.